This passage covers 5 T cell receptor beta chains from one sample sequenced in a study of T-cell memory formation after mild COVID-19. TCRdb fed the 5' RACE reads into MiXCR, producing one record per CDR3 protein. The table lists 150,000 to 200,000 distinct CDR3 sequences, more than 14% of them singletons. The sequenced sample consisted of PBMCs or a T cell subset sorted from them (not recorded which). The receptors stem from an adult woman who had mild COVID-19 (a few samples of this study predate the infection). Cell type and time point are not known.

The chain combines TRBV11-2 with TRBJ1-2, with a possible D match to TRBD1 (5 bases). Germline values: CDR1 SGHAT, CDR2 FQNNGV. The CDR3 has 14 amino acids. V was cut by 5 bases and J by 5 bases, with 15 bases left in between. CDR3: CASSAGGGIYGYTF. CDR3 coding DNA: TGTGCCAGCAGCGCGGGGGGGGGGATATATGGCTACACCTTC.

The J gene is TRBJ2-7, the V gene TRBV3-1; 15 bases are shared with TRBD2. The ends lost 1 base at V and 5 bases at J; junction bases unmatched: 6. There are 17 residues in the CDR3. Per the germline V gene, CDR1 is LGHDT and CDR2 is YNNKEL (reference sequence). The CDR3 region is CASSQAGTSGRSNEQYF. CDR3 bases: TGTGCCAGCAGCCAAGCCGGGACTAGCGGGAGGTCCAACGAGCAGTACTTC.

This clonotype was seen only once. The J gene is TRBJ1-1, the V gene TRBV12-3 or TRBV12-4; no firm D call. V lost 6 bases to trimming and J lost 5 bases, with 19 bases between them. This CDR3 contains 15 residues. The CDR3, as DNA: TGTGCCAGCAGGCCTATAAAGCAAGGTGGGACTGAAGCTTTCTTT. Its translation is CASRPIKQGGTEAFF.

This clonotype turned up a few times. The V gene is TRBV7-9, the J gene TRBJ2-2; no reliable D call. Per the germline V gene, CDR1 is SEHNR and CDR2 is FQNEAQ (reference sequence). V was shortened by 2 bases and J by 6 bases, with 16 bases between the two germline ends. The CDR3 consists of 16 residues. The CDR3 protein is CASSLLVTPQPGELFF. The CDR3 DNA sequence: TGTGCCAGCAGCTTATTGGTAACGCCTCAACCCGGGGAGCTGTTTTTT.

This sequence joins TRBV2 and TRBJ1-2, with TRBD1 matching 10 bases. Germline values: CDR1 SNHLY, CDR2 FYNNEI. V shed 6 bases and J 7 bases; nucleotides not matched to a gene: 5. The CDR3 runs to 13 residues. The chain's CDR3 is CASRLGQGFGYTF. DNA for the CDR3: TGTGCCAGCAGGCTGGGACAGGGGTTTGGCTACACCTTC.